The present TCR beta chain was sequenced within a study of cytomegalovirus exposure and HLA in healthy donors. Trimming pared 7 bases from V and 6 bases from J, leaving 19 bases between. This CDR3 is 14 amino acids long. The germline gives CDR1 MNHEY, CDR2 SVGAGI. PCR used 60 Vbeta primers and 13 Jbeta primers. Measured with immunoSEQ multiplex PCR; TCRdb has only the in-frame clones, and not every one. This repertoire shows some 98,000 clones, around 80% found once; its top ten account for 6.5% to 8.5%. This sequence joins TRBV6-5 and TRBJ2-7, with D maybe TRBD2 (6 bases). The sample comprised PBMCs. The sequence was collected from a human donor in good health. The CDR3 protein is CASTQLGSTGEQYF. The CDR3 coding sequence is TGTGCCAGCACTCAACTCGGGAGTACCGGCGAGCAGTACTTC.